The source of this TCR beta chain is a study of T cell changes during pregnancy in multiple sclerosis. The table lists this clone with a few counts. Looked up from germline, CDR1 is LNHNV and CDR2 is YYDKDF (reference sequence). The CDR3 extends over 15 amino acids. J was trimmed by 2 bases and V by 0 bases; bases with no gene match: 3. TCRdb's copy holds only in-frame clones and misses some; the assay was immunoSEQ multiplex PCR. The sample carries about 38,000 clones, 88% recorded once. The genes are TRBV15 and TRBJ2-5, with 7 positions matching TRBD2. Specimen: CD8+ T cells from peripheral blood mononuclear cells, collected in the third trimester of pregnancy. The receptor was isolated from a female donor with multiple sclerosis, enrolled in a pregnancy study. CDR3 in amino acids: CATSRENGGQETQYF. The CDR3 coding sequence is TGTGCCACCAGCAGAGAGAACGGGGGGCAAGAGACCCAGTACTTC. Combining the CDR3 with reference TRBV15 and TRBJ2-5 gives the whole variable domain DAMVIQNPRYQVTQFGKPVTLSCSQTLNHNVMYWYQQKSSQAPKLLFHYYDKDFNNEADTPDNFQSRRPNTSFCFLDIRSPGLGDTAMYLCATSRENGGQETQYFGPGTRLLVL.